A single T cell receptor beta chain is shown here with its context. What this receptor recognizes is not known. Base qualities are missing; no much larger clone stands one base away. This sample is drawn from a study of T-cell memory formation after mild COVID-19 (TCRdb year 2021). Regarding the research as a whole: TCR sequence clusters from the two donors were largely donor specific. In a couple of donors, T-cell clones that expanded and contracted after mild COVID-19 were tracked by sequencing TCRalpha and TCRbeta repertoires over time. Two young, previously healthy adult volunteers made up the cohort, one male and one female.

Ficoll-Paque density gradient centrifugation was the method used to isolate PBMCs. Per the germline V gene (reference sequence), LNHNV is the CDR1 and YYDKDF is the CDR2. Trimming costs V 5 bases and J 6 bases, and their ends lie 19 bases apart. Reading from cysteine to phenylalanine, the CDR3 counts 15 amino acids. Just CDR3 DNA is preserved here, 45 bases in frame from base 1. Sequenced on an Illumina NovaSeq 6000. cDNA libraries for TCRalpha and TCRbeta were prepared by 5'RACE using constant-segment primers, with sample barcodes and unique molecular identifiers added. RNA was extracted from every sample with Trizol reagent. The libraries were amplified in two PCR steps, and the second step added a second sample barcode and Illumina TruSeq adapters. Sequencing of the libraries was done on an Illumina NovaSeq, producing 2 x 150 bp paired-end reads. As for how the authors treated the data: The reads were demultiplexed and collapsed into UMI-guided consensus sequences using migec v1.2.7. Using mixcr v2.1.11, UMI consensuses were aligned to TRA and TRB V and J templates and then assembled into clonotypes. Clonotypes were classified as expanded or contracted when called significant by both edgeR and NoisET, with noise models trained on biological replicates. edgeR calls used a false discovery rate-adjusted p below 0.01 and a log2 fold-change threshold of 1. As an exploratory analysis of dynamics, max-normalized trajectories of the 1000 most abundant clonotypes were examined with PCA combined with hierarchical clustering. The CD4 or CD8 phenotype of responding clones was assigned using the separately sequenced CD4+ and CD8+ repertoires. TCRdb trimmed the raw reads at Q25, called clones with MiXCR and kept productive beta chains. Rows are combined by CDR3 protein, so each entry shows the most common genes and DNA. TCRdb, not the authors, supplied the V and J calls. This sample gives under 250,000 distinct CDR3 sequences in total; roughly 15% of them show up just once. The ten largest clones take up more than 2% of the sample.

Study-level results and caveats: The study covered only two mild cases, and larger cohorts including severe cases with pre-infection samples were considered necessary. From day 15 to 85, contracting clones showed balanced CD4/CD8 phenotypes, whereas a second wave of clones that expanded from day 15 to 37 leaned towards CD4+. Contracting CD4+ clones turned up mainly in the CM and EM memory subsets, whereas EMRA was where CD8+ clones were enriched. Whether the second-wave clones peaking on day 37 were SARS-CoV-2 specific was not confirmed. Some responding clones were found in pre-infection memory, which suggests that pre-existing cross-reactive memory T cells took part in the SARS-CoV-2 response.

The chain was built from TRBV15 and TRBJ2-5; a tentative D match to TRBD2 spans 6 bases. Sequencing input: PBMCs or a T cell subset sorted from them (not recorded which). The TCR sequence derives from an adult woman who had mild COVID-19 (a few samples of this study predate the infection). The sample titles of this study are shuffled in the database, so cell type and time point are left out; the donor was told from shared clones. The nucleotides are TGTGCCACCAGCGGACCCTTCGGGGGATTCCAGACCCAGTACTTC. Its amino acids are CATSGPFGGFQTQYF.